This record concerns one T cell receptor (beta chain) sequence. This entry comes from a study of T-cell reconstitution after alpha-beta-depleted transplantation in children. Using unique molecular identifiers, the investigators prepared the TCRbeta library. TCRdb ran MiXCR on the PCR reads and lists one entry per CDR3 protein. The sample consists of some 340,000 distinct CDR3 sequences, 10% of them appearing once. CDR1 and CDR2 from the germline V gene are MDHEN and SYDVKM. V gave up 2 bases and J gave up 9 bases, with 20 bases separating them. This CDR3 has 16 amino acids. This chain uses TRBV28 with TRBJ2-1; D may be TRBD2 (5 bases). This sequence was found in a human donor who donated a stem cell graft to a child with acute lymphoblastic leukemia. This specimen consisted of PBMCs from the stem cell graft donor, obtained from the stem cell graft. In DNA form, the CDR3 reads TGTGCCAGCAGTTTACTTCCCTCTACCACTAGGGTTGAGCAGTTCTTC. Its protein is CASSLLPSTTRVEQFF.